Reported below is one T cell receptor beta chain. The antigen remains unidentified. The data originate from a study of OX40 agonist ivuxolimab in advanced cancers. Study information: Patients received ivuxolimab, an agonistic anti-OX40 (CD134) antibody. Ivuxolimab doses were 0.01, 0.1, 0.3, 1.5, 3 or 10 mg/kg every 2 weeks. Findings of the study overall: In a subset of nonresponders, normalized T-cell clonal expansion was also low.

Blood specimens came from baseline, cycle 4 day 1, and cycle 7 day 1. The method was immunoSEQ multiplex PCR; TCRdb's version includes in-frame clones alone and lacks a portion of them. This table has some 29,000 clones, approximately 91% appearing once. CDR1 and CDR2 (germline): SGHRS, YFSETQ. The CDR3 spans 18 residues. V lost 0 bases, J lost 0 bases, and 18 bases lay in between. Here the sequenced sample was CD4+ or CD8+ T cells sorted from blood, taken in a trial of the OX40 agonist ivuxolimab. The clonotype comes from an adult with an advanced solid tumor such as melanoma, head and neck, liver or kidney cancer. The chain has TRBV5-1 and TRBJ1-1; tentative D call: TRBD1 (6 bases). This CDR3 is CASSLEGHPEGMNTEAFF. Written as DNA, the CDR3 is TGCGCCAGCAGCTTGGAGGGACATCCTGAAGGCATGAACACTGAAGCTTTCTTT.